The entry below gives a single T cell receptor beta chain sequence along with its context. One junction end disagrees with the germline gene, perhaps due to a read error. The CDR3 loop spans 13 amino acids. Germline lookup yields CDR1 SGHNT and CDR2 YENEEA. This sample was included in a study of tumor and adjacent non-tumor tissue in lung cancer. Study summary: The patients, roughly 10 men and about 5 women, were about 31 to 76 with stage I to III disease.

RNA was extracted from bulk tissue without any cell sorting. Three rounds of nested PCR, following a modified ARM-PCR protocol, produced the TCRbeta library. Each CDR3 protein is one row after TCRdb ran MiXCR on the multiplex PCR reads. There are approximately 140,000 distinct CDR3 sequences in the sample; around 65% occur only once, and 15% to 20% lies in the top ten. This TCR came from a man aged 60 to 75 with small cell lung cancer. The sample comprised lung tumor tissue. J is TRBJ2-7 and V is TRBV11-3; D is perhaps TRBD1 or TRBD2 (6 bases each). Here the CDR3 reads CASTRQDYYEQYF. DNA of the CDR3: TGTGCCAGCACTCGACAGGACTATTACGAACAGTACTTC.